This TCR beta chain is from a study of vaccination effects on CD4 cells after COVID-19. V was shortened by 6 bases and J by 5 bases, with 9 bases between the two germline ends. The CDR3 runs to 11 residues. Germline CDR1 DFQATT, CDR2 SNEGSKA (reference sequence). Pools of viral peptides were used by the ViraFEST assay to expand antigen-specific CD4+ T cells ahead of sequencing. Isolation of CD4+ T cells took place after approximately 10 days of culture. No vaccinee had earlier SARS-CoV-2 infection, and nucleocapsid antibodies were negative. Wells containing 1.5 million to 2.5 million PBMC each were cultured with approximately 10 IU/ml IL-2 and 8 to 10 ug/ml peptides. Cultures got half-medium changes with IL-2 on days 3 and 7. This table comes from immunoSEQ multiplex PCR, and its TCRdb copy is limited to in-frame clones, with some not included. The sample holds 41,000 or so clones, approximately 70% seen once.

As regards this clone: Its antigen remains unknown.

This chain uses TRBV20-1 with TRBJ2-3; D not certain. This sequence originates from a human donor who received a COVID-19 vaccine. This specimen consisted of CD4+ T cells from PBMCs cultured with HCoV-OC43 spike peptides, obtained before COVID-19 vaccination. The subset is: HCoV-OC43 spike overlapping peptide pool stimulation. CDR3 DNA: TGCAGTGCGGGAATCTTAGATACGCAGTATTTT. It encodes CSAGILDTQYF.